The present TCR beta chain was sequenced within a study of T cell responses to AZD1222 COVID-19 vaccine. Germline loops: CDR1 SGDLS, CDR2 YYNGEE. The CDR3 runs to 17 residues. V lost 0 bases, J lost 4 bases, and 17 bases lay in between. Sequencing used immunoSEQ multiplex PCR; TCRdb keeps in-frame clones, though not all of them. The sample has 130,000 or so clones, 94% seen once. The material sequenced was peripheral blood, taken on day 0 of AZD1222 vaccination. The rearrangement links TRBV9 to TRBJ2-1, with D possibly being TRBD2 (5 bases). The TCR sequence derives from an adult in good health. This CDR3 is CASSVGRIALLYNEQFF. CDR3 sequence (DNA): TGTGCCAGCAGCGTAGGGCGAATAGCGCTATTATACAATGAGCAGTTCTTC.